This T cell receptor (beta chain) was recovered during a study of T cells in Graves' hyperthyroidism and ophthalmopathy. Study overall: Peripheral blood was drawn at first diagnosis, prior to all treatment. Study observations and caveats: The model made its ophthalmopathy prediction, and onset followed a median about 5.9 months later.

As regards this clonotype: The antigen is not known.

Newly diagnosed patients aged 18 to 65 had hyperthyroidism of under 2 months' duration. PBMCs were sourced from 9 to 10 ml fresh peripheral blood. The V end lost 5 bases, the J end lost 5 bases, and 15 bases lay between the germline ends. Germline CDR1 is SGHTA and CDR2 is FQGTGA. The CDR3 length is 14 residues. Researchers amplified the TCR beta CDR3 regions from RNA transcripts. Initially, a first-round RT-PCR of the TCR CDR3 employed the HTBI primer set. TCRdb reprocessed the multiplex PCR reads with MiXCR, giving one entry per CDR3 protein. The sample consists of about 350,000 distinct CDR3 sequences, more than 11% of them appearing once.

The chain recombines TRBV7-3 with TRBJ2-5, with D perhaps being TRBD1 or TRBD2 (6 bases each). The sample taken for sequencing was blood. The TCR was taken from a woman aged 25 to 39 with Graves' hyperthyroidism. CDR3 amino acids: CASSNGGLHETQYF. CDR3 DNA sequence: TGTGCCAGCAGCAATGGGGGGCTGCACGAGACCCAGTACTTC. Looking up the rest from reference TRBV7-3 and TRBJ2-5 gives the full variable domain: GAGVSQTPSNKVTEKGKYVELRCDPISGHTALYWYRQSLGQGPEFLIYFQGTGAADDSGLPNDRFFAVRPEGSVSTLKIQRTERGDSAVYLCASSNGGLHETQYFGPGTRLLVL.